What follows are 14 T cell receptor beta chains derived from one specimen sequenced in a study of shared clonotypes between healthy human individuals. Naive CD8 cells, CD45RO-negative and positively selected for CCR7, excluded terminally differentiated effector memory CD45RA+ cells. Assay: immunoSEQ multiplex PCR; the TCRdb copy retains only in-frame clones and omits some. The sample carries approximately 740,000 clones, about 91% recorded once. The sequenced sample consisted of naive CD8+ T cells sorted from blood. Source of these receptors: a man aged 25 to 40 in good health.

J is TRBJ2-6 and V is TRBV6-5; no clear D. The CDR3 length is 15 residues. Germline V CDR1 and CDR2: MNHEY, SVGAGI. Between the trimmed V and J ends, which lost 2 bases and 2 bases, there was a span of 7 bases. The CDR3 is CASSYEPTGANVLTF. The CDR3 region has the DNA TGTGCCAGCAGTTACGAGCCGACTGGGGCCAACGTCCTGACTTTC.

The rearrangement links TRBV28 to TRBJ2-2; D not certain. This CDR3 has 15 amino acids. CDR1 and CDR2 (germline): MDHEN, SYDVKM. The V end lost 3 bases, the J end lost 1 base, and 9 bases lay between the germline ends. For the CDR3, the DNA is TGTGCCAGCAGTTTCAGGCTCGAGAACACCGGGGAGCTGTTTTTT. The encoded protein is CASSFRLENTGELFF.

V gene TRBV19 combines with J gene TRBJ2-7, with a possible D match to TRBD1 (6 bases). Germline assignment: CDR1 LNHDA and CDR2 SQIVND (reference sequence). The length of the CDR3 is 13 residues. V was shortened by 6 bases and J by 3 bases, with 12 bases between the two germline ends. CDR3 amino acids: CASSSGTFYEQYF. The CDR3 region has the DNA TGTGCCAGTAGCTCGGGGACATTCTACGAGCAGTACTTC.

This clone showed up just a few times. The same CDR3 is also encoded by other DNA sequences in this sample. The chain is built from TRBV27 and TRBJ2-1; D not certain. From germline, CDR1 is MNHEY and CDR2 SMNVEV (reference sequence). The CDR3 is 11 amino acids. V lost 3 bases and J lost 7, with 4 bases in between. CDR3 residues: CASSFGNEQFF. CDR3 DNA sequence: TGTGCCAGCAGTTTTGGGAATGAGCAGTTCTTC.

The V call is TRBV21-1, the J call TRBJ2-7; the table assigns TRBD2, which was not confirmed against the DNA. TRBV21-1 corresponds to a pseudogene. This CDR3 is 17 amino acids long. The CDR3, as DNA: TGTGCCAGCAGCAAAATTAGGTCGGGACTAGCGGCGAAAGAGCAGTACTTC. This sequence encodes CASSKIRSGLAAKEQYF.

The rearrangement uses TRBV7-8 and TRBJ2-1; D unclear. CDR1 and CDR2 from the germline V gene are SGHVS and FQNEAQ. The germline V and J ends were trimmed by 1 base and 6 bases, with 10 bases remaining between them. CDR3 size: 14 residues. The CDR3 loop reads CASSLVVSGNEQFF. The CDR3 nucleotides read TGTGCCAGCAGCTTAGTAGTATCGGGCAATGAGCAGTTCTTC.

This chain links TRBV5-6 with TRBJ1-2; 7 nucleotides align to TRBD1. The CDR3 is 18 amino acids. Germline lookup yields CDR1 SGHDT and CDR2 YYEEEE. V was clipped by 6 bases and J by 4 bases; unmatched bases: 21. The CDR3 protein is CASIQTGYYEGATYGYTF. The CDR3 bases are TGTGCCAGCATACAGACGGGATACTATGAGGGGGCGACCTATGGCTACACCTTC.

This clone is a singleton in its sample. This sequence joins TRBV5-4 and TRBJ2-3; 12 nucleotides align to TRBD1. V lost 4 bases to trimming and J lost 5 bases; unmatched junction nucleotides: 11. The CDR3 has 17 residues. Per germline, CDR1 SGHNT and CDR2 YYREEE (reference sequence). The CDR3 nucleotides are TGTGCCAGCAGCGTAAACGCGGGACAGGGGGCGGGAGATACGCAGTATTTT. Amino acids: CASSVNAGQGAGDTQYF.

The chain links TRBV19 to TRBJ2-3; no clear D. The CDR3 is made up of 15 amino acids. CDR1 is LNHDA and CDR2 is SQIVND in the germline V gene (reference sequence). V lost 1 base to trimming and J lost 0 bases, with 8 bases between them. CDR3 in DNA: TGTGCCAGTAGTATAGTACACTCTAGCACAGATACGCAGTATTTT. It yields the protein CASSIVHSSTDTQYF.

The J gene is TRBJ2-7, the V gene TRBV7-2; 7 nucleotides agree with TRBD2. The V and J ends lost 2 bases and 0 bases, in that order; junction bases with no gene match: 7. Germline V gene sequence: CDR1 SGHTA, CDR2 FQGNSA. The CDR3 contains 16 residues. The CDR3 DNA is TGTGCCAGCAGCTTAATCAGCGGGGCGACCTCCTACGAGCAGTACTTC. This gives the protein CASSLISGATSYEQYF.

This chain connects TRBV6-4 to TRBJ2-2, with 13 bases lining up with TRBD2. Trimming took 5 bases from V and 5 from J; bases not matched to a gene: 14. Germline values: CDR1 MRHNA, CDR2 SNTAGT. This CDR3 is built from 19 residues. CDR3 amino acids: CASSNNVLAGGPGTGELFF. In DNA form, the CDR3 reads TGTGCCAGCAGTAACAACGTACTAGCGGGAGGGCCGGGAACCGGGGAGCTGTTTTTT.

The V gene is TRBV10-2, the J gene TRBJ2-1; D is unresolved. The CDR3 is 15 amino acids. V dropped 2 bases and J dropped 0 bases, with 8 bases sitting between them. The germline V gene has CDR1 WSHSY and CDR2 SAAADI. The CDR3 spells CASSERRSSYNEQFF. CDR3 coding DNA: TGCGCCAGCAGTGAGAGGCGGAGCTCCTACAATGAGCAGTTCTTC.

The chain is built from TRBV5-5 and TRBJ2-1, with 7 positions matching TRBD2. The germline V gene encodes CDR1 SGHKS and CDR2 YYEKEE (reference sequence). V shed 2 bases, J shed 6 bases, and the junction held 11 bases outside the gene matches. The CDR3 is 16 amino acids. The CDR3 coding sequence is TGTGCCAGCAGCTTATGGGCGGGAGATGGATTCAATGAGCAGTTCTTC. Translation: CASSLWAGDGFNEQFF. Using reference TRBV5-5 and TRBJ2-1 for the parts outside the CDR3, the full variable domain is DAGVTQSPTHLIKTRGQQVTLRCSPISGHKSVSWYQQVLGQGPQFIFQYYEKEERGRGNFPDRFSARQFPNYSSELNVNALLLGDSALYLCASSLWAGDGFNEQFFGPGTRLTVL.

V and J are TRBV28 and TRBJ2-1; D not resolved. CDR3 length: 11 amino acids. CDR1 MDHEN and CDR2 SYDVKM come from the germline V gene. V dropped 9 bases and J dropped 5 bases, with 8 bases sitting between them. DNA of the CDR3: TGTGCCAGTGGCTCAAACAATGAGCAGTTCTTC. This codes for CASGSNNEQFF.